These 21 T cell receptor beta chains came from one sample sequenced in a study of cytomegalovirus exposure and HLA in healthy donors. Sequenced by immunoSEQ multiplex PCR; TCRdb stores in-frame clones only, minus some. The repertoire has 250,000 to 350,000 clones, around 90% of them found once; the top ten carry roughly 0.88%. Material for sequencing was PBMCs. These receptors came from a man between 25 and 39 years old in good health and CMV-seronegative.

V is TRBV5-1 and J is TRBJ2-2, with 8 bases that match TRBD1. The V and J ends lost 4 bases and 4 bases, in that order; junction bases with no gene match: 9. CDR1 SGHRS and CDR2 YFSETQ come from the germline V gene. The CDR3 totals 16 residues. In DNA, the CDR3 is TGCGCCAGCAGCCTACTGACAGGGGTCGGCACCGGGGAGCTGTTTTTT. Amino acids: CASSLLTGVGTGELFF. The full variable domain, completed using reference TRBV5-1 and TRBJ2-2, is KAGVTQTPRYLIKTRGQQVTLSCSPISGHRSVSWYQQTPGQGLQFLFEYFSETQRNKGNFPGRFSGRQFSNSRSEMNVSTLELGDSALYLCASSLLTGVGTGELFFGEGSRLTVL.

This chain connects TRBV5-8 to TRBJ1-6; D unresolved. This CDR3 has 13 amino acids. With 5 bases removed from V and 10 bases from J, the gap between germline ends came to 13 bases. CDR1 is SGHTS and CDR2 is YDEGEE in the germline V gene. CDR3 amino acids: CASRTRGGSPLHF. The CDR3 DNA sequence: TGTGCCAGCAGAACTCGGGGAGGATCACCCCTCCACTTT.

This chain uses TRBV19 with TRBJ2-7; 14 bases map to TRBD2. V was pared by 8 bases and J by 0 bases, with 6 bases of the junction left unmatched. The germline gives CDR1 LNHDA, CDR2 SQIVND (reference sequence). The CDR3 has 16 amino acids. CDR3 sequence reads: CASSRTSGGTSYEQYF. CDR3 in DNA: TGTGCCAGTTCTCGGACTAGCGGGGGGACCTCCTACGAGCAGTACTTC. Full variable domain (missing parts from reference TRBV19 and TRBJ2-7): DGGITQSPKYLFRKEGQNVTLSCEQNLNHDAMYWYRQDPGQGLRLIYYSQIVNDFQKGDIAEGYSVSREKKESFPLTVTSAQKNPTAFYLCASSRTSGGTSYEQYFGPGTRLTVT.

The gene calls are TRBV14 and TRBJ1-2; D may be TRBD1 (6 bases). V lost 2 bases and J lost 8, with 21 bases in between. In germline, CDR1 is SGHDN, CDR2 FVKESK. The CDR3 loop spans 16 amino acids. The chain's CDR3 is CASSQSAPGQPRGYTF. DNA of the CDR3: TGTGCCAGCAGCCAATCTGCCCCGGGACAACCAAGGGGCTACACCTTC.

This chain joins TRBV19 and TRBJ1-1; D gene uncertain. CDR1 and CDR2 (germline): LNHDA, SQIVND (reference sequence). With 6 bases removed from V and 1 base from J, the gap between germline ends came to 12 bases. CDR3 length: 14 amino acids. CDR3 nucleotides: TGTGCCAGTAGCTTGTCCCAGAAGAACACTGAAGCTTTCTTT. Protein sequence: CASSLSQKNTEAFF.

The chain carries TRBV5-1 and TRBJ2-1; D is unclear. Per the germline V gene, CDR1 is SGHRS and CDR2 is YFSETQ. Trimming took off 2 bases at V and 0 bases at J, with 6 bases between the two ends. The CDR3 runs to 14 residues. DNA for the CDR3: TGCGCCAGCAGCTTCCAGGCCTCCTACAATGAGCAGTTCTTC. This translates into CASSFQASYNEQFF.

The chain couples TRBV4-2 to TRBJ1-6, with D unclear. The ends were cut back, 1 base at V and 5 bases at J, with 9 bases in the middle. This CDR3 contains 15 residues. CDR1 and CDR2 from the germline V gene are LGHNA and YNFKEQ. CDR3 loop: CASSQGFENNSPLHF. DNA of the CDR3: TGTGCCAGCAGCCAAGGATTTGAGAATAATTCACCCCTCCACTTT.

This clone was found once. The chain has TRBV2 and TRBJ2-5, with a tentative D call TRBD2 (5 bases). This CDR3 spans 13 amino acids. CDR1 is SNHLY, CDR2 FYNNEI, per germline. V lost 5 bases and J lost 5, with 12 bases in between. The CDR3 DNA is TGTGCCAGCAGTCCCGAGGTAGCGGAGACCCAGTACTTC. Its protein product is CASSPEVAETQYF.

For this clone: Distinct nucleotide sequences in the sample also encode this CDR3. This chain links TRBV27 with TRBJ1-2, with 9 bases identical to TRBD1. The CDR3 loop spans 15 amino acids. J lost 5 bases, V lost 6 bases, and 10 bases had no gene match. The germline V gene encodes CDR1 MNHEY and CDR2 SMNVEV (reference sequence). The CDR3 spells CASSPTGTGLYGYTF. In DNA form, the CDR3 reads TGTGCCAGCAGCCCAACCGGGACAGGGTTATATGGCTACACCTTC.

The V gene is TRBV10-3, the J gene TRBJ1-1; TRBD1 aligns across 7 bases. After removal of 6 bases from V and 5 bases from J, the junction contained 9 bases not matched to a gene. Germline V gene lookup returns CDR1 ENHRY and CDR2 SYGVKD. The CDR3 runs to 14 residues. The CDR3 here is CAIRVQGSGTEAFF. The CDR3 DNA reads TGTGCCATCAGAGTACAGGGGTCGGGTACTGAAGCTTTCTTT.

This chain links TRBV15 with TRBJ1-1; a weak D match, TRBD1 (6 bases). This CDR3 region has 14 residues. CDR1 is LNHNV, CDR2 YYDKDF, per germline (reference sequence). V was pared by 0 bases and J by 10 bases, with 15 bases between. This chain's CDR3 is CATSRDRGGRLAFF. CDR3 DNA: TGTGCCACCAGCAGAGATAGGGGGGGGCGATTAGCTTTCTTT.

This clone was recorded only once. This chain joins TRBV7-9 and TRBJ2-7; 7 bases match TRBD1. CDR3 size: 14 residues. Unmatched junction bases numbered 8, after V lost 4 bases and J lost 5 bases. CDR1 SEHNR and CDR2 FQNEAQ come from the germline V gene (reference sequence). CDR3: CASSSTGMGHEQYF. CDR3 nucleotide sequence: TGTGCCAGCAGCTCGACAGGGATGGGGCACGAGCAGTACTTC.

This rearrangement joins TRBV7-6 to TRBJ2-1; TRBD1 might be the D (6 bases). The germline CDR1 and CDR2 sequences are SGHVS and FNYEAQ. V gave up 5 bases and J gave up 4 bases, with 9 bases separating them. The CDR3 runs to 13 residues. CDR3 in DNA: TGTGCCAGCAGCAGGGGACAATACAATGAGCAGTTCTTC. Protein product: CASSRGQYNEQFF.

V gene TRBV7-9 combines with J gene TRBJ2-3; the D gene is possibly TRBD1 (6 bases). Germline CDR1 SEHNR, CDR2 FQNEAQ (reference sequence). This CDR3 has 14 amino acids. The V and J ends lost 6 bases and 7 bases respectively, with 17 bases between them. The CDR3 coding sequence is TGTGCCAGCAGAACAGCGGACAGTGGAAATACGCAGTATTTT. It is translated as CASRTADSGNTQYF.

CDR3 sequence reads: CASSSQGESHEKLFF. As DNA, the CDR3 is TGTGCCAGCAGCTCCCAGGGGGAGAGCCATGAAAAACTGTTTTTT. The gene calls are TRBV11-2 and TRBJ1-4; 7 bases agree with TRBD1. V lost 4 bases to trimming and J lost 6 bases; unmatched junction nucleotides: 8. This CDR3 spans 15 amino acids. The germline CDR1 and CDR2 sequences are SGHAT and FQNNGV.

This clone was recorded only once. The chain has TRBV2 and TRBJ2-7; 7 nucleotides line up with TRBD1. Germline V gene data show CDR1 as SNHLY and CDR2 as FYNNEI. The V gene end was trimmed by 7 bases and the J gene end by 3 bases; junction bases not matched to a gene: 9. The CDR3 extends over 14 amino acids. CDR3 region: CASISTGQSYEQYF. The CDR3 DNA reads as TGTGCCAGCATCAGCACGGGACAGAGCTACGAGCAGTACTTC.

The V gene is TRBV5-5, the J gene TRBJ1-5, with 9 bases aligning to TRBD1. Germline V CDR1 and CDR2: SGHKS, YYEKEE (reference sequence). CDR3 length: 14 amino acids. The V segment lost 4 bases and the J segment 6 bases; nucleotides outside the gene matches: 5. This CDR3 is CASSEGTGLQPQHF. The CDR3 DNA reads TGTGCCAGCAGCGAGGGGACAGGGCTTCAGCCCCAGCATTTT.

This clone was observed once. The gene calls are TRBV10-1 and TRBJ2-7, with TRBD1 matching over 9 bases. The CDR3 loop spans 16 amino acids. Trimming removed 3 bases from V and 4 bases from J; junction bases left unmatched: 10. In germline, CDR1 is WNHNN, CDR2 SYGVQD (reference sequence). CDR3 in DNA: TGCGCCAGCAGTGACTTCACTCCGGGACAGGGTTACGAGCAGTACTTC. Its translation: CASSDFTPGQGYEQYF.

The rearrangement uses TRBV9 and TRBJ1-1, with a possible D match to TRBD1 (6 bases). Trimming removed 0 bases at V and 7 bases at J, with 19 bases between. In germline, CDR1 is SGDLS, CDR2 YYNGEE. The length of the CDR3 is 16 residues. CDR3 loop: CASSVVGTTGLGEAFF. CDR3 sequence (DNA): TGTGCCAGCAGCGTAGTCGGTACAACAGGGCTGGGTGAAGCTTTCTTT.

The chain's CDR3 is CASSGPLVRAYEQYF. The DNA for the CDR3 is TGTGCCAGCTCGGGTCCGCTCGTCCGGGCCTACGAGCAGTACTTC. V is TRBV6-1 and J is TRBJ2-7; D is uncertain. CDR1 MNHNS and CDR2 SASEGT come from the germline V gene. CDR3 size: 15 residues. V dropped 8 bases and J dropped 2 bases, with 19 bases sitting between them.

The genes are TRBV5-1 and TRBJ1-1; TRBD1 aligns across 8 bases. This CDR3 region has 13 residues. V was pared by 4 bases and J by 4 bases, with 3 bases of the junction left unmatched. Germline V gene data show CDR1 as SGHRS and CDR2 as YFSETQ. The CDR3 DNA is TGCGCCAGCAGCGGGACAGGTGGCACTGAAGCTTTCTTT. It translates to CASSGTGGTEAFF.